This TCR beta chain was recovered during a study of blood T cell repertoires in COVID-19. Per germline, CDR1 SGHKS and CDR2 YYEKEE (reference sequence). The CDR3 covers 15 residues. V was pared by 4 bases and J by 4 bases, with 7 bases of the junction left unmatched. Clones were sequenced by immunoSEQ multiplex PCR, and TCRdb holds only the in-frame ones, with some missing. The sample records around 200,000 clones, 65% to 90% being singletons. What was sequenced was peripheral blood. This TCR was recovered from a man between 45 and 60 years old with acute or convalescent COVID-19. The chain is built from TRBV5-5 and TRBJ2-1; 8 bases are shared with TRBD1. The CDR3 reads CASSRGQGLYNEQFF. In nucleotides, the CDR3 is TGTGCCAGCAGCCGCGGACAGGGTCTTTACAATGAGCAGTTCTTC. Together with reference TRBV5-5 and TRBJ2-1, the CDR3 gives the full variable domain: DAGVTQSPTHLIKTRGQQVTLRCSPISGHKSVSWYQQVLGQGPQFIFQYYEKEERGRGNFPDRFSARQFPNYSSELNVNALLLGDSALYLCASSRGQGLYNEQFFGPGTRLTVL.